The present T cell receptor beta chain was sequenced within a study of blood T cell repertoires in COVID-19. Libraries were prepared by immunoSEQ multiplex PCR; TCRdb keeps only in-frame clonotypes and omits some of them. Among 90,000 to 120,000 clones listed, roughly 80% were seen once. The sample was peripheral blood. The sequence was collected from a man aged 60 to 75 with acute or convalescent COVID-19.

The DNA of the CDR3 is TGTGCCACGCAGGGGGCCGGGAGCAATCAGCCCCAGCATTTT. This translates into CATQGAGSNQPQHF. This chain joins TRBV10-3 and TRBJ1-5; 8 nucleotides align to TRBD1. Germline CDR1 ENHRY, CDR2 SYGVKD. With V trimmed by 10 bases and J by 1 base, 6 bases remained unmatched. The CDR3 contains 14 residues.